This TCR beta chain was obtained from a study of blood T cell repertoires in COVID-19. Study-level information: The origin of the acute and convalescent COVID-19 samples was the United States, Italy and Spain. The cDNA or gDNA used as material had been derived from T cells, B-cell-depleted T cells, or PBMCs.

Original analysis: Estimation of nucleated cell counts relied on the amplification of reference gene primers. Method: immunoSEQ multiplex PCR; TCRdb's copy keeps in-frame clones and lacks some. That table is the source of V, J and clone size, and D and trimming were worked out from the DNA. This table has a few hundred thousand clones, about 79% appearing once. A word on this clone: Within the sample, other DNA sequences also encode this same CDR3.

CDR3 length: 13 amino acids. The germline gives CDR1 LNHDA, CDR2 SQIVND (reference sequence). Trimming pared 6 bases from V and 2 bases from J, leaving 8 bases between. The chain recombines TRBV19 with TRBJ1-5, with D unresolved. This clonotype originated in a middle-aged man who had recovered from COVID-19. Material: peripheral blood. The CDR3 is CASRQDRNQPQHF. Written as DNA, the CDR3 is TGTGCCAGTAGGCAGGATCGCAATCAGCCCCAGCATTTT.